Given below is one T cell receptor (beta chain) in context. The target antigen is unknown. The germline gene is not matched at one end of the junction; a read error may be the cause. A sample-barcoded 5' primer and a J-beta primer mix were used in a second PCR of roughly 7 to 12 cycles. TCRdb redid the calling of the 5' RACE reads with MiXCR, one entry per CDR3 protein. This table holds about 810,000 distinct CDR3 sequences, under 40% found once. The data originate from a study of blood T cells in healthy people across ages. General study findings and limits: Older age coincided with a roughly linear decline in TCR beta diversity per million T cells. Estimated diversity that came from one million T cells was considered an underestimate. The unknown donor CMV status may have confounded expanded clonotype changes.

Researchers isolated at least 6 million PBMCs per sample. There are 11 residues in the CDR3. Germline CDR1 and CDR2: ENHRY and SYGVKD. The source of this sequence is a man younger than 35 in good health. The chain couples TRBV10-3 to TRBJ2-7; the D is unclear. Sample: blood. CDR3 sequence (DNA): TGTGCCAGCAGTGGTGAGCACGAGCAGTACTTC. This translates into CASSGEHEQYF.